This entry lists 26 T cell receptor beta chains sequenced from one sample in a study of T cell responses to AZD1222 COVID-19 vaccine. The method was immunoSEQ multiplex PCR; TCRdb's version includes in-frame clones alone and lacks a portion of them. In the table there are approximately 150,000 clones, roughly 90% of which are singletons. Material: peripheral blood, obtained 28 days after the second AZD1222 dose. The receptors come from an adult who received the AZD1222 COVID-19 vaccine.

The chain carries TRBV6-6 and TRBJ1-5; TRBD1 aligns across 7 bases. V shed 7 bases, J shed 6 bases, and the junction held 15 bases outside the gene matches. Germline V gene sequence: CDR1 MNHNY, CDR2 SVGAGI (reference sequence). The CDR3 extends over 16 amino acids. CDR3 nucleotide sequence: TGTGCCAGCATTGATGATCGGGGCAGGGGGGGTCAGCCCCAGCATTTT. It encodes CASIDDRGRGGQPQHF.

The rearrangement uses TRBV7-2 and TRBJ2-3, with no clear D. The CDR3 extends over 15 amino acids. V was pared by 1 base and J by 4 bases, with 12 bases between. Germline assignment: CDR1 SGHTA and CDR2 FQGNSA. CDR3 loop: CASSLGGPGADTQYF. The CDR3, as DNA: TGTGCCAGCAGCTTAGGAGGCCCTGGGGCAGATACGCAGTATTTT. Full variable domain (rest looked up from reference TRBV7-2 and TRBJ2-3): GAGVSQSPSNKVTEKGKDVELRCDPISGHTALYWYRQSLGQGLEFLIYFQGNSAPDKSGLPSDRFSAERTGGSVSTLTIQRTQQEDSAVYLCASSLGGPGADTQYFGPGTRLTVL.

The chain uses TRBV3-1 (or the pseudogene TRBV3-2) and TRBJ1-3; D remains ambiguous. Trimming shortened V by 1 base and J by 11 bases, and 15 bases separated the two germline ends. Germline V gene sequence: CDR1 LGHDT, CDR2 YNNKEL (reference sequence). CDR3 length: 14 residues. DNA for the CDR3: TGTGCCAGCAGCCAAGGAGACATGAAATACTCCATATATTTT. Its translation is CASSQGDMKYSIYF.

The chain carries TRBV19 and TRBJ2-2; D is perhaps TRBD2 (5 bases). Trimming left V 7 bases short and J 4 bases short, with 19 bases between. The CDR3 spans 16 residues. Germline CDR1 is LNHDA and CDR2 is SQIVND (reference sequence). Written as DNA, the CDR3 is TGTGCCAGTATCTCTCGGATTAGCGAATCCACCGGGGAGCTGTTTTTT. It codes for CASISRISESTGELFF.

The chain carries TRBV7-2 and TRBJ2-2; TRBD1 agrees at 8 bases. This CDR3 has 13 residues. Per germline, CDR1 SGHTA and CDR2 FQGNSA. With V trimmed by 6 bases and J by 6 bases, 3 bases remained unmatched. CDR3 coding DNA: TGTGCCAGCAGGCCAGGGGGCGCCGGGGAGCTGTTTTTT. Encoded protein: CASRPGGAGELFF.

This clone appeared once. The chain links TRBV9 to TRBJ1-1; a weak D match, TRBD1 (6 bases). The CDR3 is made up of 13 amino acids. Germline assignment: CDR1 SGDLS and CDR2 YYNGEE. V lost 4 bases to trimming and J lost 6 bases, with 13 bases between them. Here the CDR3 DNA reads TGTGCCAGCAGCCTCCGACAGGACGCTGAAGCTTTCTTT. Residues: CASSLRQDAEAFF.

The chain carries TRBV2 and TRBJ1-6, with TRBD1 as a possible D gene (5 bases). The CDR3 runs 13 residues. V lost 8 bases and J lost 9, with 14 bases in between. In germline, CDR1 is SNHLY, CDR2 FYNNEI. The CDR3 reads CASGKGFISPLHF. The CDR3 nucleotides read TGTGCCAGCGGTAAGGGGTTCATTTCACCCCTCCACTTT.

This clone showed up just once. V and J are TRBV6-2 or TRBV6-3 and TRBJ1-5; maybe TRBD1 (5 bases). The germline V and J ends were trimmed by 1 base and 3 bases, with 10 bases remaining between them. Germline CDR1 MNHEY, CDR2 SVGEGT. The CDR3 runs to 15 residues. In nucleotides, the CDR3 is TGTGCCAGCAGTTACTTGTTGACAGACAATCAGCCCCAGCATTTT. Protein product: CASSYLLTDNQPQHF.

The CDR3 loop reads CSAFRQGEAFF. As DNA, the CDR3 is TGCAGTGCCTTCCGACAGGGCGAAGCTTTCTTT. The rearrangement joins TRBV20-1 to TRBJ1-1; 7 nucleotides align to TRBD1. The V and J ends lost 6 bases and 8 bases, in that order; junction bases with no gene match: 6. This CDR3 has 11 residues. The germline CDR1 and CDR2 sequences are DFQATT and SNEGSKA (reference sequence).

The chain couples TRBV6-2 or TRBV6-3 to TRBJ1-5; D remains ambiguous. The CDR3 spans 15 residues. V shed 4 bases and J shed 0 bases, with 10 bases lying between them. Germline CDR1 MNHEY, CDR2 SVGEGT. The CDR3 sequence: CASSSVKYSNQPQHF. Here the CDR3 DNA reads TGTGCCAGCAGTTCTGTGAAGTATAGCAATCAGCCCCAGCATTTT.

This sequence joins TRBV27 and TRBJ1-1; a possible D gene is TRBD1 (5 bases). This CDR3 is built from 15 residues. Germline V lookup: CDR1 MNHEY, CDR2 SMNVEV (reference sequence). Trimming left V 6 bases short and J 4 bases short, with 18 bases between. The CDR3 sequence is CASSWKVGGATEAFF. The CDR3, as DNA: TGTGCCAGCAGCTGGAAGGTCGGGGGAGCCACTGAAGCTTTCTTT.

The chain has TRBV29-1 and TRBJ1-1, with D perhaps matching TRBD1 (5 bases). In germline, CDR1 is SQVTM, CDR2 ANQGSEA. V lost 4 bases to trimming and J lost 0 bases, with 9 bases between them. The CDR3 extends over 13 amino acids. The CDR3 DNA reads as TGCAGCGTTGTGGGGGGAATGAACACTGAAGCTTTCTTT. Translated, it gives CSVVGGMNTEAFF.

The V gene is TRBV4-2, the J gene TRBJ1-6; no firm D call. This CDR3 comprises 17 residues. CDR1 and CDR2 (germline): LGHNA, YNFKEQ. V lost 1 base and J lost 0, with 10 bases in between. The CDR3 here is CASSQGVVSSYNSPLHF. The CDR3, as DNA: TGTGCCAGCAGCCAAGGTGTCGTGAGCTCCTATAATTCACCCCTCCACTTT.

The CDR3 sequence: CASSEAGLGAETQYF. For the CDR3, the DNA is TGTGCCAGCAGTGAAGCTGGACTAGGGGCAGAGACCCAGTACTTC. The chain links TRBV2 to TRBJ2-5, with TRBD2 matching over 7 bases. The J segment lost 4 bases and the V segment lost 0 bases, leaving 5 bases of the junction unmatched. Germline lookup yields CDR1 SNHLY and CDR2 FYNNEI. CDR3 length: 15 residues.

J is TRBJ1-6 and V is TRBV19, with TRBD1 matching over 8 bases. The V and J ends lost 4 bases and 11 bases, in that order; junction bases with no gene match: 7. Germline CDR1 is LNHDA and CDR2 is SQIVND (reference sequence). This CDR3 contains 14 residues. CDR3 region: CASSTGQGGTPLHF. The CDR3 DNA reads as TGTGCCAGTAGTACCGGACAGGGCGGGACACCCCTCCACTTT.

V gene TRBV30 combines with J gene TRBJ2-1; 13 bases line up with TRBD2. The CDR3 length is 14 residues. The J segment lost 9 bases and the V segment lost 5 bases, leaving 7 bases of the junction unmatched. Germline CDR1 and CDR2: GTSNPN and SVGIG (reference sequence). CDR3 sequence: CAWAGLAGDSEQFF. The CDR3, as DNA: TGTGCCTGGGCTGGACTAGCGGGGGACAGTGAGCAGTTCTTC.

This clone was seen only once. This chain uses TRBV5-1 with TRBJ1-1; D remains unclear. V shed 0 bases and J shed 7 bases, with 13 bases lying between them. Germline CDR1 is SGHRS and CDR2 is YFSETQ. The CDR3 contains 14 residues. CDR3 DNA: TGCGCCAGCAGCTTGGAGGAGGCGAAGAATGAAGCTTTCTTT. Encoded protein: CASSLEEAKNEAFF.

This clone was picked up one time. The CDR3 nucleotides read TGTGCCAGCAGTGAACAGGGGGTTTTGCAGCCCCAGCATTTT. Protein: CASSEQGVLQPQHF. This sequence joins TRBV6-1 and TRBJ1-5; TRBD1 matches 7 bases. The junction had 5 bases not matched to a gene; V was cut back by 2 bases and J by 7 bases. The V gene's germline CDR1 is MNHNS and CDR2 SASEGT. CDR3 length equals 14 residues.

As concerns this clone: This sample includes further DNA sequences coding for the same CDR3. The V and J genes are TRBV5-1 and TRBJ2-7; the D is unclear. The CDR3 runs 13 residues. The V end was cut by 0 bases, the J end by 3 bases, with 7 bases between. The germline CDR1 and CDR2 sequences are SGHRS and YFSETQ. CDR3 residues: CASSLEQSYEQYF. The CDR3, as DNA: TGCGCCAGCAGCTTGGAGCAGAGCTACGAGCAGTACTTC.

The V call is TRBV7-6, the J call TRBJ2-3; D remains unclear. Germline CDR1 SGHVS, CDR2 FNYEAQ. CDR3 length: 11 residues. Trimming cost V 2 bases and J 3 bases, with 0 bases left between them. CDR3 sequence (DNA): TGTGCCAGCAGCTTAACAGATACGCAGTATTTT. It translates to CASSLTDTQYF. Full variable domain (rest looked up from reference TRBV7-6 and TRBJ2-3): GAGVSQSPRYKVTKRGQDVALRCDPISGHVSLYWYRQALGQGPEFLTYFNYEAQQDKSGLPNDRFSAERPEGSISTLTIQRTEQRDSAMYRCASSLTDTQYFGPGTRLTVL.

This clone was seen a handful of times. This chain links TRBV6-5 with TRBJ1-2; D is ambiguous. Germline assignment: CDR1 MNHEY and CDR2 SVGAGI. Trimming cost V 6 bases and J 2 bases, with 16 bases left between them. The CDR3 runs to 15 residues. The chain's CDR3 is CASSPFSKKNYGYTF. CDR3 sequence (DNA): TGTGCCAGCAGCCCCTTTTCAAAGAAGAACTATGGCTACACCTTC.

This clone was observed once. The chain uses TRBV19 and TRBJ1-1, with no clear D. V gave up 0 bases and J gave up 5 bases, with 7 bases separating them. Germline loops: CDR1 LNHDA, CDR2 SQIVND (reference sequence). CDR3 length: 13 amino acids. CDR3 amino acids: CASSIDSRTEAFF. The CDR3 DNA sequence: TGTGCCAGTAGTATAGACAGTAGGACTGAAGCTTTCTTT.

V usage is TRBV7-2 and J usage is TRBJ2-1, with 9 bases fitting TRBD2. The trim removed 5 bases at V and 8 bases at J, leaving 7 bases unmatched. The length of the CDR3 is 14 residues. Germline values: CDR1 SGHTA, CDR2 FQGNSA. Here the CDR3 reads CASSPGLASDEQFF. CDR3 in DNA: TGTGCCAGCAGCCCTGGACTAGCGAGCGATGAGCAGTTCTTC. Looking up the rest from reference TRBV7-2 and TRBJ2-1 gives the full variable domain: GAGVSQSPSNKVTEKGKDVELRCDPISGHTALYWYRQSLGQGLEFLIYFQGNSAPDKSGLPSDRFSAERTGGSVSTLTIQRTQQEDSAVYLCASSPGLASDEQFFGPGTRLTVL.

The chain employs TRBV10-2 and TRBJ1-1, with 10 bases that match TRBD1. Germline CDR1 and CDR2: WSHSY and SAAADI. The ends lost 5 bases at V and 11 bases at J; junction bases unmatched: 2. This CDR3 spans 11 amino acids. The CDR3 loop is CASSWGQGAFF. The DNA of the CDR3 is TGCGCCAGCAGTTGGGGACAGGGGGCTTTCTTT.

The rearrangement joins TRBV11-2 to TRBJ2-7; D gene ambiguous. There are 13 residues in the CDR3. CDR1 and CDR2 from the germline V gene are SGHAT and FQNNGV. V lost 6 bases to trimming and J lost 2 bases, with 11 bases between them. The CDR3 sequence: CASSPDGPYEQYF. The CDR3 DNA reads as TGTGCCAGCAGTCCTGATGGCCCCTACGAGCAGTACTTC.

This clone was recorded only once. J is TRBJ2-7 and V is TRBV7-2, with TRBD2 matching over 7 bases. The trim removed 2 bases at V and 6 bases at J, leaving 4 bases unmatched. This CDR3 has 13 residues. Germline CDR1 is SGHTA and CDR2 is FQGNSA. CDR3 bases: TGTGCCAGCAGCTTATATGGGGAGGGCGAGCAGTACTTC. Translating gives CASSLYGEGEQYF.